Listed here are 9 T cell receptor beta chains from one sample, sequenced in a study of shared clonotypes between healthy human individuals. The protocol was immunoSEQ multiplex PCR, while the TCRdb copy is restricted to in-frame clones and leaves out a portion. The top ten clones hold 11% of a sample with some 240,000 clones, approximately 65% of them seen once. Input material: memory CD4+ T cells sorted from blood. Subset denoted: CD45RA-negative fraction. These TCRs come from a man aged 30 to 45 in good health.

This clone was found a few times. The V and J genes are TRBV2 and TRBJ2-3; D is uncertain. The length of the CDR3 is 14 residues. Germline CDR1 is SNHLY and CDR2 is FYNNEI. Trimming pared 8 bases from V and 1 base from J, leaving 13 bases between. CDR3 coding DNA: TGTGCCAGCGTCGTCGGTGTCGGCACAGATACGCAGTATTTT. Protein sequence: CASVVGVGTDTQYF.

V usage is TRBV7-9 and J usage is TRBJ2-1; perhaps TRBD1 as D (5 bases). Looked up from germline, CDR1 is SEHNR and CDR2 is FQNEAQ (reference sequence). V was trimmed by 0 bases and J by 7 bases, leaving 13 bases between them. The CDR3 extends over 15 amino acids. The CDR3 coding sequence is TGTGCCAGCAGCTTAGCCTGGGCAGGGCATAATGAGCAGTTCTTC. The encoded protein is CASSLAWAGHNEQFF.

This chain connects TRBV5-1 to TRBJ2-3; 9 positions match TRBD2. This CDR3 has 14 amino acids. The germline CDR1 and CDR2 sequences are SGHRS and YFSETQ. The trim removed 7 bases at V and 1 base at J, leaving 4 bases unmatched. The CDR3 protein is CASATSGGTDTQYF. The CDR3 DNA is TGCGCCAGCGCGACTAGCGGAGGCACAGATACGCAGTATTTT.

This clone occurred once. DNA of the CDR3: TGTGCCAGCAGCCACCACCGACAGGGAAAAGACCCGATCACTTCTTTTTCCTACGAGCAGTACTTC. It translates to CASSHHRQGKDPITSFSYEQYF. V is TRBV14 and J is TRBJ2-7; 7 nucleotides match TRBD1. The CDR3 is 22 amino acids. V gave up 3 bases and J gave up 1 base; unmatched junction bases: 27. The germline V gene encodes CDR1 SGHDN and CDR2 FVKESK.

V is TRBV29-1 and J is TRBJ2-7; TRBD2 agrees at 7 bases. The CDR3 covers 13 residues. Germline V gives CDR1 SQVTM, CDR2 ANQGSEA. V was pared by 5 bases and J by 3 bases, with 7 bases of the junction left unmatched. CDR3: CSVLTGDYYEQYF. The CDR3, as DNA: TGCAGCGTTCTGACGGGGGACTACTACGAGCAGTACTTC.

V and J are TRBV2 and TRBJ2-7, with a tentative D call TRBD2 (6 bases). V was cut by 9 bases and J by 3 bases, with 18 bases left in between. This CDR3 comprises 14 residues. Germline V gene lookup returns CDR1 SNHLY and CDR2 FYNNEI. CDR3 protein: CASSGLTTVYEQYF. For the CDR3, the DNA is TGTGCCAGTTCTGGACTAACAACAGTCTACGAGCAGTACTTC.

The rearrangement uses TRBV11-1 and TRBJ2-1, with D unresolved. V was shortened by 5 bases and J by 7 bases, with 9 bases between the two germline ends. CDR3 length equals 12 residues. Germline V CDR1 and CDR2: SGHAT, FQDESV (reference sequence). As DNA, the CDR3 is TGTGCCAGCAGCCGAATACTAAATGAGCAGTTCTTC. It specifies CASSRILNEQFF.

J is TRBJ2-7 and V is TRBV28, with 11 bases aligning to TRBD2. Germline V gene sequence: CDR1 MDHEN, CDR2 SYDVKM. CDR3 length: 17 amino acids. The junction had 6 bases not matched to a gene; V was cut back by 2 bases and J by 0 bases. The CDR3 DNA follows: TGTGCCAGCAGTTTAGGGGGGACTAGCGGTTTCTCCTACGAGCAGTACTTC. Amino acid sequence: CASSLGGTSGFSYEQYF.

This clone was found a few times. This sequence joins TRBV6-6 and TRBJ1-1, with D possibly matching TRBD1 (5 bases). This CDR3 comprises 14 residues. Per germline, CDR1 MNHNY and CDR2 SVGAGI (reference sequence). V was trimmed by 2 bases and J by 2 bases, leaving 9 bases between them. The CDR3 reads CASSYEGSNTEAFF. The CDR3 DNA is TGTGCCAGCAGTTACGAGGGGTCCAACACTGAAGCTTTCTTT.